The 10 T cell receptor beta chains below come from one sample, sequenced in a study of metastatic and nonmetastatic thyroid tumors. TCRdb re-clonotyped the PCR reads through MiXCR. The sample yields more than 10,000 clones, 9.5% to 13% seen once. Nobody among the patients had been given any treatment before thyroid surgery. Material for sequencing was blood. These receptors were taken from a female donor with papillary thyroid cancer or a benign thyroid nodule (not recorded which). Some clones in this sample may be carry-over from other donors' samples.

This clone is deemed medium-sized. The CDR3 coding sequence is TGTGCCTACTCTGCGACAAGCGGCTCTGGCTACACCTTC. As protein: CAYSATSGSGYTF. The chain is built from TRBV30 and TRBJ1-2; D is unresolved. The CDR3 covers 13 residues. The germline V gene encodes CDR1 GTSNPN and CDR2 SVGIG (reference sequence). V gave up 7 bases and J gave up 7 bases, with 19 bases separating them.

This clone was detected ten times or more. The chain combines TRBV6-1 with TRBJ2-5, with D possibly TRBD2 on 6 matching bases. V lost 3 bases, J lost 0 bases, and 8 bases lay in between. Per the germline V gene, CDR1 is MNHNS and CDR2 is SASEGT. CDR3 length equals 14 residues. The CDR3 nucleotides are TGTGCCAGCAGTGACAGGGAGGACCAAGAGACCCAGTACTTC. It is translated as CASSDREDQETQYF.

This clone has ten or more counts. Other DNA sequences in the same sample also yield this CDR3. CDR3 in DNA: TGTGCCAGCAGGGTGGCCGGGACTAGCACAGATACGCAGTATTTT. Amino acids: CASRVAGTSTDTQYF. The V gene is TRBV5-4, the J gene TRBJ2-3; maybe TRBD2 (6 bases). The germline V gene encodes CDR1 SGHNT and CDR2 YYREEE (reference sequence). This CDR3 has 15 residues. Trimming removed 5 bases from V and 0 bases from J, with 13 bases in between.

This clone ranks as medium-sized. The V call is TRBV20-1, the J call TRBJ2-5; D is possibly TRBD1 (7 bases). This CDR3 contains 12 residues. V lost 7 bases and J lost 5, with 14 bases in between. Germline V gene sequence: CDR1 DFQATT, CDR2 SNEGSKA (reference sequence). CDR3 coding DNA: TGCAGTGAAGACAGGGAGGCGGAGACCCAGTACTTC. Encoded protein: CSEDREAETQYF.

This clone has ten or more counts. V usage is TRBV6-1 and J usage is TRBJ1-5; TRBD1 is a possible D gene (5 bases). The V and J ends lost 7 bases and 2 bases respectively, with 18 bases between them. Germline V CDR1 and CDR2: MNHNS, SASEGT. The CDR3 has 16 amino acids. The CDR3 spells CASTSGDGGGNQPQHF. CDR3 coding DNA: TGTGCCAGCACCTCCGGTGACGGGGGAGGCAATCAGCCCCAGCATTTT.

This clone has ten or more counts. The rearrangement joins TRBV7-2 to TRBJ2-3, with D hard to call. V lost 5 bases to trimming and J lost 1 base, with 13 bases between them. This CDR3 region has 15 residues. Germline V CDR1 and CDR2: SGHTA, FQGNSA. This CDR3 reads CASSASVVRTDTQYF. Written as DNA, the CDR3 is TGTGCCAGCAGCGCGTCCGTGGTCCGCACAGATACGCAGTATTTT.

The rearrangement joins TRBV11-2 to TRBJ2-3; TRBD2 agrees at 11 bases. Germline values: CDR1 SGHAT, CDR2 FQNNGV. CDR3 length equals 17 residues. The V segment lost 4 bases and the J segment 6 bases; nucleotides outside the gene matches: 12. Written as DNA, the CDR3 is TGTGCCAGCAGCTCTACTAGCGGGAGATGGAGTGGGGATACGCAGTATTTT. Its protein is CASSSTSGRWSGDTQYF.

Notes on this clone: A junction boundary mismatches the germline segment, possibly from a read error. This CDR3 is CASSLDWGRGTGELFF. CDR3 nucleotide sequence: TGCGCCAGCAGCTTGGATTGGGGCCGCGGCACCGGTGAGCTGTTTTTT. The chain joins TRBV5-1 to TRBJ2-2, with a tentative D call TRBD1 (5 bases). The germline V gene has CDR1 SGHRS and CDR2 YFSETQ. The CDR3 covers 16 residues.

This clone was recorded at least ten times. The V call is TRBV6-1, the J call TRBJ2-5; D remains ambiguous. The germline V gene encodes CDR1 MNHNS and CDR2 SASEGT. The CDR3 is made up of 12 amino acids. Trimming stripped 3 bases from V and 4 bases from J, with 6 bases between. The CDR3 nucleotides read TGTGCCAGCAGTGAGGACGTAGAGACCCAGTACTTC. Translating it yields CASSEDVETQYF.

This clone was seen at least ten times. V is TRBV28 and J is TRBJ1-5, with 8 bases lining up with TRBD1. The CDR3 sequence is 14 residues long. Germline CDR1 reads MDHEN; CDR2 reads SYDVKM. Trimming cost V 6 bases and J 7 bases; bases outside gene matches: 8. The chain's CDR3 is CASRATGDVQPQHF. The CDR3 nucleotides read TGTGCCAGCAGAGCGACAGGGGATGTACAGCCCCAGCATTTT.